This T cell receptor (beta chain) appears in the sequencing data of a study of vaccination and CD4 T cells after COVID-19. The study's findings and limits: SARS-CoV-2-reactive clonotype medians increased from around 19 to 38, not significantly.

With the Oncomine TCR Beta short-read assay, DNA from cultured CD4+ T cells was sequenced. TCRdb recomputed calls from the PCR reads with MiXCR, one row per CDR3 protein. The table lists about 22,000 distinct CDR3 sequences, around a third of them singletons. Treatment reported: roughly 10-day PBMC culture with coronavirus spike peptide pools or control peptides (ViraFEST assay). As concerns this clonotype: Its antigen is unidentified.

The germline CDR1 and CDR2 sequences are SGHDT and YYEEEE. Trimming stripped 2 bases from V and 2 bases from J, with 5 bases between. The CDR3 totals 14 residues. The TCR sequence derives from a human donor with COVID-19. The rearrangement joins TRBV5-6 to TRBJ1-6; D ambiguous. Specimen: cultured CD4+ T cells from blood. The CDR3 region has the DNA TGTGCCAGCAGCTTTGACCCCTATAATTCACCCCTCCACTTT. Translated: CASSFDPYNSPLHF.